This record concerns one TCR beta chain sequence. Its antigen is unknown. No much larger clone is present one base from it, and per-base qualities are unavailable. Looking up the germline V gene (reference sequence) yields CDR1 LGHDT and CDR2 YNNKEL. CDR3 length: 15 amino acids, cysteine to phenylalanine. Just the 45-base CDR3 DNA is kept, in frame starting at base 1. V loses 3 bases, J loses 1 base, and the germline ends lie 10 bases apart. TCRbeta CDR3 regions were amplified from genomic DNA using the immunoSEQ Assay, a bias-controlled multiplex PCR. The original methods were these. The number of nucleated cells in each sample was estimated by amplification of reference gene primers within the assay. To quantify the absolute abundance of each unique TCRbeta CDR3 rearrangement, sequence reads were collapsed and filtered. Productive Simpson clonality was computed per sample as the square root of Simpson's diversity index over productive rearrangements. The table was pulled from immuneACCESS by TCRdb, which kept in-frame rearrangements only. Such tables lose some clones; where checked, under half of the loss comes from unresolved V genes, and the rest has no known cause. V, J and clone size reflect that table, while D and trimming were determined from the DNA. The sample profile shows roughly 120,000 clones; over 60% of them were found once. Roughly 6.2% of the sample belongs to the ten largest clones.

The sample is drawn from a study of blood T cell repertoires in COVID-19 (dated by TCRdb to the early 2020s). With respect to the entire study: Samples from collaborators originated in the United States, Italy and Spain and spanned both the acute and convalescent phases of COVID-19. The prospective study material was composed of cDNA or gDNA derived from T cells, B-cell-depleted T cells, or PBMCs. Subjects who had been exposed to COVID-19, were actively infected with it, or had recovered from it provided the deeply sampled blood TCRbeta repertoires that made up the dataset. A freely available public database, intended as a resource for researchers studying the immune response to SARS-CoV-2, is where the repertoires were released. The samples were drawn from two sources: the first 160 participants of the ongoing ImmuneRACE study, and fewer than 1,500 subjects contributed by 6 global collaborators. The sample metadata nearly always contained a de-identified subject ID, COVID-19 status, age in years and sex. Where HLA class I and class II types were available, the types were taken from metadata supplied by the sample provider, not from assay-based typing. The investigation overall reported the following: Clinical and demographic metadata were provided uncurated, with the amount varying by source and participant.

Collaborating institutions collected whole blood in K2EDTA tubes following their own protocols. For TCRbeta analysis, collaborators shipped samples as frozen whole blood, isolated PBMCs, or DNA extracted from either of those sample types. Sequences were obtained from peripheral blood. Recombination connected TRBV3-1 (or the pseudogene TRBV3-2) to TRBJ2-1; matching of 6 bases hints at TRBD1 as the D gene. The clonotype comes from a man between 65 and 85 years old with acute or convalescent COVID-19. The DNA reads TGTGCCAGCAGCCACAACAGGGCGTCCTACAATGAGCAGTTCTTC. Its protein is CASSHNRASYNEQFF.